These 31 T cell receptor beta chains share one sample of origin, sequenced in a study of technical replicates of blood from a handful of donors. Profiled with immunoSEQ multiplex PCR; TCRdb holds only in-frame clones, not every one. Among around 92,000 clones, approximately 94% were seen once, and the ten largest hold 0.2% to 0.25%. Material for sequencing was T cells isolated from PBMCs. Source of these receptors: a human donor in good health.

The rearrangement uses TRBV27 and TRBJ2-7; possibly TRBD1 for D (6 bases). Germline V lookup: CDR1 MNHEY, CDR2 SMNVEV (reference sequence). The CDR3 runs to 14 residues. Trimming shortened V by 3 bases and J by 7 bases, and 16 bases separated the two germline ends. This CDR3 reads CASSFGQGRREQYF. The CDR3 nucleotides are TGTGCCAGCAGTTTCGGGCAGGGGAGAAGGGAGCAGTACTTC.

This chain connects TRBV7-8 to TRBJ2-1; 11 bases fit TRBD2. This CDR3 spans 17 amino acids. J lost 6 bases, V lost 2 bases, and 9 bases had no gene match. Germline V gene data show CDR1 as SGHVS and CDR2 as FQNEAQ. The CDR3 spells CASSLLAGGPLINEQFF. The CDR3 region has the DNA TGTGCCAGCAGCTTATTAGCGGGAGGGCCGTTGATCAATGAGCAGTTCTTC. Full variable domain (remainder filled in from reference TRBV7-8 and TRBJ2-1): GAGVSQSPRYKVAKRGQDVALRCDPISGHVSLFWYQQALGQGPEFLTYFQNEAQLDKSGLPSDRFFAERPEGSVSTLKIQRTQQEDSAVYLCASSLLAGGPLINEQFFGPGTRLTVL.

The CDR3 DNA reads as TGCGCCAGCGTCTCGGGGACAGGGGCTGAAGCTTTCTTT. Residues: CASVSGTGAEAFF. The chain recombines TRBV5-1 with TRBJ1-1, with TRBD1 identical over 10 bases. The CDR3 covers 13 residues. Trimming took 7 bases from V and 6 from J; bases not matched to a gene: 6. Germline V gene data show CDR1 as SGHRS and CDR2 as YFSETQ. Full variable domain (missing parts from reference TRBV5-1 and TRBJ1-1): KAGVTQTPRYLIKTRGQQVTLSCSPISGHRSVSWYQQTPGQGLQFLFEYFSETQRNKGNFPGRFSGRQFSNSRSEMNVSTLELGDSALYLCASVSGTGAEAFFGQGTRLTVV.

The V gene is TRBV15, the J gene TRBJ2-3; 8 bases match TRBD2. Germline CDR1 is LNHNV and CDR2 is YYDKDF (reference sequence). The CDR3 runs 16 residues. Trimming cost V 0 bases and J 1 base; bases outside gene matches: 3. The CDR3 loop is CATSRDSGVGTDTQYF. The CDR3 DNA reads TGTGCCACCAGCAGAGATAGCGGGGTTGGCACAGATACGCAGTATTTT.

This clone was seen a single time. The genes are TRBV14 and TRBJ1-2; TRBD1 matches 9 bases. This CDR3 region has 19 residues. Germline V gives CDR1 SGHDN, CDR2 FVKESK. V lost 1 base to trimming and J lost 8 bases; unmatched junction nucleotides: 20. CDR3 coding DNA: TGTGCCAGCAGCCAAGTGTCAACTAATAGGACAGGGGATGCCCGCGGCTACACCTTC. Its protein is CASSQVSTNRTGDARGYTF.

CDR3 loop: CASSVEKVAGSPLHF. The DNA for the CDR3 is TGTGCCAGCAGTGTGGAGAAGGTAGCGGGTTCACCCCTCCACTTT. The chain employs TRBV2 and TRBJ1-6; D ambiguous. Germline V CDR1 and CDR2: SNHLY, FYNNEI. Trimming pared 4 bases from V and 9 bases from J, leaving 16 bases between. The length of the CDR3 is 15 residues.

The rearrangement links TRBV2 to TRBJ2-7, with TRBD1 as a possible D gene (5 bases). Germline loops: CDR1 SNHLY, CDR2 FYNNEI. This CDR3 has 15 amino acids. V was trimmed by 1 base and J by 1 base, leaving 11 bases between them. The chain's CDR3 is CASSEGQGPSYEQYF. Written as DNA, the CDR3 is TGTGCCAGCAGTGAAGGGCAGGGCCCGTCCTACGAGCAGTACTTC.

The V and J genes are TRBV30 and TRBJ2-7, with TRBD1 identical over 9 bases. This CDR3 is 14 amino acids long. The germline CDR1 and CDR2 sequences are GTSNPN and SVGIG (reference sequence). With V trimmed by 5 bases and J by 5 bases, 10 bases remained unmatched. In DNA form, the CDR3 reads TGTGCCTGGGGGACCGGGACAGGGAGCCACGAGCAGTACTTC. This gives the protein CAWGTGTGSHEQYF.

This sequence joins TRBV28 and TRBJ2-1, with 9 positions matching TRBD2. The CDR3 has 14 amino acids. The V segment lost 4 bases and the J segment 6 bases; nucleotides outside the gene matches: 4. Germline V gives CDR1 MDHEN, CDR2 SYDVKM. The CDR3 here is CASSYPGLANEQFF. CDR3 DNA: TGTGCCAGCAGTTATCCGGGACTAGCCAATGAGCAGTTCTTC.

Here the CDR3 DNA reads TGTGCCAGCAGCTTAGAGGCAGGAGCGACGGGGGGCTACACCTTC. Protein sequence: CASSLEAGATGGYTF. The genes are TRBV7-9 and TRBJ1-2; D unresolved. Germline V CDR1 and CDR2: SEHNR, FQNEAQ (reference sequence). The CDR3 loop spans 15 amino acids. V lost 1 base and J lost 8, with 17 bases in between.

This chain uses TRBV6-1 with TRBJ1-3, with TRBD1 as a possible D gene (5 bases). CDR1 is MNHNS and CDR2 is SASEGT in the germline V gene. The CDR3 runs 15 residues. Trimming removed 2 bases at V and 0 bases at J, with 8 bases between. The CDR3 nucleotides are TGTGCCAGCAGTGAATCGGGGGTCTCTGGAAACACCATATATTTT. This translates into CASSESGVSGNTIYF.

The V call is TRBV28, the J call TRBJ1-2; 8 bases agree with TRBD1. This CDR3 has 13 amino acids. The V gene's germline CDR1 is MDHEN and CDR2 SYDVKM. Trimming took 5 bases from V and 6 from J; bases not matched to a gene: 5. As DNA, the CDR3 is TGTGCCAGCAGTCCCGGACAGGGCGATGGCTACACCTTC. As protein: CASSPGQGDGYTF.

CDR3 DNA sequence: TGTGCCTGGAGTGGGGCAGGGTCCTACGAGCAGTACTTC. Amino acids: CAWSGAGSYEQYF. This chain joins TRBV30 and TRBJ2-7; D might be TRBD1 (5 bases). CDR1 and CDR2 from the germline V gene are GTSNPN and SVGIG (reference sequence). There are 13 residues in the CDR3. Trimming stripped 1 base from V and 1 base from J, with 8 bases between.

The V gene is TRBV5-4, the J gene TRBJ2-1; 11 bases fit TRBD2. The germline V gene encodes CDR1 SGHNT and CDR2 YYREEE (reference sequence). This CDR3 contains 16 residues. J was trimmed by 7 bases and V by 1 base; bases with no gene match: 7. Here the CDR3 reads CASSLRLAGGTNEQFF. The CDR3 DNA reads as TGTGCCAGCAGCTTGCGGCTAGCGGGAGGAACGAATGAGCAGTTCTTC. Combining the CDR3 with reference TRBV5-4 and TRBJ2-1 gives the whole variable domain ETGVTQSPTHLIKTRGQQVTLRCSSQSGHNTVSWYQQALGQGPQFIFQYYREEENGRGNFPPRFSGLQFPNYSSELNVNALELDDSALYLCASSLRLAGGTNEQFFGPGTRLTVL.

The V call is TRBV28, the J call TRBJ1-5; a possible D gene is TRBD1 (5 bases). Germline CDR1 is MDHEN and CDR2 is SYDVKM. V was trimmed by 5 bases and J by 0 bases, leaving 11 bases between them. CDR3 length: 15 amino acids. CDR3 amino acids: CASSPLGGSNQPQHF. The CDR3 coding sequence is TGTGCCAGCAGTCCCCTCGGGGGTAGCAATCAGCCCCAGCATTTT.

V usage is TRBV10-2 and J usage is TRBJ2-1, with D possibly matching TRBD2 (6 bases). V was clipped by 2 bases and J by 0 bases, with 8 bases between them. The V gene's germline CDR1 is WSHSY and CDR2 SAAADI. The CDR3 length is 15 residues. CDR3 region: CASSEVGGSYNEQFF. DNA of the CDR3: TGCGCCAGCAGTGAGGTCGGGGGCTCCTACAATGAGCAGTTCTTC.

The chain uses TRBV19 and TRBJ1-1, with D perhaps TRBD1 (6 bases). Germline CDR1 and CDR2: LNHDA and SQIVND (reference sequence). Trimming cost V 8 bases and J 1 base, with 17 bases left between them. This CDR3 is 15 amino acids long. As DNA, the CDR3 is TGTGCCAGTGGGAAGACGGGACACCGGAACACTGAAGCTTTCTTT. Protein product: CASGKTGHRNTEAFF.

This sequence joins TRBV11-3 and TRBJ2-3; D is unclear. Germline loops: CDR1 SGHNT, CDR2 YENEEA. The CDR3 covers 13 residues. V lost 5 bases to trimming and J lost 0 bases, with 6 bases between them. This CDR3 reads CASSGASTDTQYF. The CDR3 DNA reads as TGTGCCAGCAGCGGAGCCAGCACAGATACGCAGTATTTT.

As DNA, the CDR3 is TGTGCCAGCAGTCTAACCGGGACAAACTACGAGCAGTACTTC. Amino acid sequence: CASSLTGTNYEQYF. The chain is built from TRBV27 and TRBJ2-7, with TRBD1 as a possible D gene (6 bases). The CDR3 has 14 residues. The V gene lost 5 bases and the J gene lost 3 bases, with 14 bases spanning the gap. In germline, CDR1 is MNHEY, CDR2 SMNVEV (reference sequence).

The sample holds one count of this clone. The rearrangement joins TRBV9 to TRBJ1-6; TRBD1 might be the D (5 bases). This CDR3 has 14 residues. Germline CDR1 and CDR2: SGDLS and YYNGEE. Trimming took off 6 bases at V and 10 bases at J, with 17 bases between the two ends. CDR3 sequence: CASTPGGMLSPLHF. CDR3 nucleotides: TGTGCCAGCACACCGGGGGGTATGTTGTCACCCCTCCACTTT.

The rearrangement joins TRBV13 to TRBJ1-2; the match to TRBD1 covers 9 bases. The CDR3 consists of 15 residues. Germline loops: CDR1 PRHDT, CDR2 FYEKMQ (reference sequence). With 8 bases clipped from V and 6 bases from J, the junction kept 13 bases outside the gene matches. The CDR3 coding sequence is TGTGCCAGCGGCAAGTCGGGACAGGGTTCTCATGGCTACACCTTC. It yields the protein CASGKSGQGSHGYTF.

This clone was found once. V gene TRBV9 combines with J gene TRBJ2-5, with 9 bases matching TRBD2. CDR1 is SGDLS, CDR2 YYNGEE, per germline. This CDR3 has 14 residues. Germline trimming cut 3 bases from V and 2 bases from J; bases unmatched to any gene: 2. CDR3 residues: CASSEGLAQETQYF. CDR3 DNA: TGTGCCAGCAGCGAGGGACTAGCTCAAGAGACCCAGTACTTC.

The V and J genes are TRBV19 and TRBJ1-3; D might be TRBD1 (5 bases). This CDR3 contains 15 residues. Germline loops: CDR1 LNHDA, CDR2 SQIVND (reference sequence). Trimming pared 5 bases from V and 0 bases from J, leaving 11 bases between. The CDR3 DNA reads TGTGCCAGTAGTGCGACAGCCTTCTCTGGAAACACCATATATTTT. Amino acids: CASSATAFSGNTIYF. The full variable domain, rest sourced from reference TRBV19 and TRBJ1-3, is DGGITQSPKYLFRKEGQNVTLSCEQNLNHDAMYWYRQDPGQGLRLIYYSQIVNDFQKGDIAEGYSVSREKKESFPLTVTSAQKNPTAFYLCASSATAFSGNTIYFGEGSWLTVV.

The CDR3 DNA sequence: TGTGCCAGCAGTACACACGGACAGGGGGGTGAAGCTTTCTTT. This encodes CASSTHGQGGEAFF. This chain uses TRBV28 with TRBJ1-1; 10 bases are shared with TRBD1. Germline V gene lookup returns CDR1 MDHEN and CDR2 SYDVKM. The CDR3 length is 14 residues. Trimming removed 5 bases from V and 7 bases from J; junction bases left unmatched: 7.

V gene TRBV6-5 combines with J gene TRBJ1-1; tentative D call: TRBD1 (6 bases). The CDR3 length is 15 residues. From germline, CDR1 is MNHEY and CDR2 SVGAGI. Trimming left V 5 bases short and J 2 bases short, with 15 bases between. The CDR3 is CASSTQGVLNTEAFF. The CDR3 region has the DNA TGTGCCAGCAGTACACAGGGCGTCCTCAACACTGAAGCTTTCTTT.

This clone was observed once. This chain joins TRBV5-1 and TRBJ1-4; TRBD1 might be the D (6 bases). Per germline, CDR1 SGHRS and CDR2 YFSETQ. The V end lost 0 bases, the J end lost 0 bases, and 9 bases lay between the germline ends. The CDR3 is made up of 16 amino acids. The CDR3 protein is CASSLAGQTTNEKLFF. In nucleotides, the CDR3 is TGCGCCAGCAGCTTGGCGGGACAAACAACTAATGAAAAACTGTTTTTT.

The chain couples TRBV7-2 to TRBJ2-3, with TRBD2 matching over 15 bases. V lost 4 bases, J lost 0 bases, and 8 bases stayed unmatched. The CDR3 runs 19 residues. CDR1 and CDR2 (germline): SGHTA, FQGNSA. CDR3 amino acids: CASSYGLAGGPASTDTQYF. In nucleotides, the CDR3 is TGTGCCAGCAGCTACGGACTAGCGGGAGGGCCCGCTAGCACAGATACGCAGTATTTT.

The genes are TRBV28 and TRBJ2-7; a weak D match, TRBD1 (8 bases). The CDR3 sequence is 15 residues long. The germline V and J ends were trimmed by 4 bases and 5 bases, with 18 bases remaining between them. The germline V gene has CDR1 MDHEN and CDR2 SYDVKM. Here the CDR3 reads CASSYPDREGNEQYF. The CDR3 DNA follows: TGTGCCAGCAGTTACCCGGACAGGGAGGGAAACGAGCAGTACTTC.

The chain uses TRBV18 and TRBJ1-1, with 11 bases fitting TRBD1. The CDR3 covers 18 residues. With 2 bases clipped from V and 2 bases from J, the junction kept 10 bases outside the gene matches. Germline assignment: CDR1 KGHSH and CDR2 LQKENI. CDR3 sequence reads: CASSPSEGQGAPNTEAFF. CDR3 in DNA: TGTGCCAGCTCACCATCGGAAGGACAGGGGGCCCCTAACACTGAAGCTTTCTTT.

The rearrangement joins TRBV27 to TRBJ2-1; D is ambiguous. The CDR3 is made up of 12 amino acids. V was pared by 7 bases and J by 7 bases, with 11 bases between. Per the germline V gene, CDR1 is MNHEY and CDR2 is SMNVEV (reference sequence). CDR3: CASTNLENEQFF. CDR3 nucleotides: TGTGCCAGCACAAACTTAGAGAATGAGCAGTTCTTC.

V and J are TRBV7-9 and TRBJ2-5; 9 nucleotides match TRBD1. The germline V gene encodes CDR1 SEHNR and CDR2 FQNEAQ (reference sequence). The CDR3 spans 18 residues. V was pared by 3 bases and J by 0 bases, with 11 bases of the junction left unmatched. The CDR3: CASSFGTGRGMYQETQYF. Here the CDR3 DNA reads TGTGCCAGCAGCTTCGGGACAGGGAGGGGGATGTACCAAGAGACCCAGTACTTC.